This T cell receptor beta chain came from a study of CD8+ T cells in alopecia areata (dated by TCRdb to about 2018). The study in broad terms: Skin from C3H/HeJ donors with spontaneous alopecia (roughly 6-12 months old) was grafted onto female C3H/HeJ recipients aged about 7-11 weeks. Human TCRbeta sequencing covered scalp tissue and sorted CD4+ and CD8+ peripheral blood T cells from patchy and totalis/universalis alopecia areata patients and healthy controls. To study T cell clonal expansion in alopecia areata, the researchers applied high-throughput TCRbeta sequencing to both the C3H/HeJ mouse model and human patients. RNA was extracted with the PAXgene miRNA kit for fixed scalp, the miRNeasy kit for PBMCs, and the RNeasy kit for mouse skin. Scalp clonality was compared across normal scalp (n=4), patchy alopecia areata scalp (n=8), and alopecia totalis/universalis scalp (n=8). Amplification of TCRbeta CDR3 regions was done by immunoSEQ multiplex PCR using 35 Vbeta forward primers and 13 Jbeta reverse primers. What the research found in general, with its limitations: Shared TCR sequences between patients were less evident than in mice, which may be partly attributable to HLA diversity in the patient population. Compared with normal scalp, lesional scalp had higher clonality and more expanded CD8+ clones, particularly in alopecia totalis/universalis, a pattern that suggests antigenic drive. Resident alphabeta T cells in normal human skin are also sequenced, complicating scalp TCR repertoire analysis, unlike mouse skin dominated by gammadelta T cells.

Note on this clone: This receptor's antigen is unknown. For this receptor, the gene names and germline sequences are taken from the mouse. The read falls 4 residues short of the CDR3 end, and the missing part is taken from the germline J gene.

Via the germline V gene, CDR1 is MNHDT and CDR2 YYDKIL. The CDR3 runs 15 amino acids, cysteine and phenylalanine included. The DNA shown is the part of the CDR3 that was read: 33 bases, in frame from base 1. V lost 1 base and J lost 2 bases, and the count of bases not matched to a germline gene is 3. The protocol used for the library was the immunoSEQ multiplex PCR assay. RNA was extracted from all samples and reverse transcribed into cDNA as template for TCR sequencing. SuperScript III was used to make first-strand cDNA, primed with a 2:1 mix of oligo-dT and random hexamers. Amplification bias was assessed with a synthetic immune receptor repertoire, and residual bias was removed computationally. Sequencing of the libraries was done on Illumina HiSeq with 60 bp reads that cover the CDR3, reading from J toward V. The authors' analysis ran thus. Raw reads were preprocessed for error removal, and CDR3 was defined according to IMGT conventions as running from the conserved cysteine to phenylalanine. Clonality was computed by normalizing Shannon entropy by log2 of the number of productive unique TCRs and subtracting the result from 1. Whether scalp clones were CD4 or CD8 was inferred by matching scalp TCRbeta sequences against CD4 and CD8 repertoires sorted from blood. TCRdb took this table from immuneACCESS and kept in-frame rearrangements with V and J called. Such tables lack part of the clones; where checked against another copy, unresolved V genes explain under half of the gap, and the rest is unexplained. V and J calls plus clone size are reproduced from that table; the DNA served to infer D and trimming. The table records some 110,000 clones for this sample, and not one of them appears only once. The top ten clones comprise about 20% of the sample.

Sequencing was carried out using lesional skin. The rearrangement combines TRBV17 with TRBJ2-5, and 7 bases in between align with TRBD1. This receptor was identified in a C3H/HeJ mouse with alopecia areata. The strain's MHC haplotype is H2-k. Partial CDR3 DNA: TGTGCTAGCAGTAGAGGACAGGGAAGCCAAGAC. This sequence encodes CASSRGQGSQD. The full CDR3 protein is CASSRGQGSQDTQYF.